The T cell receptor (beta chain) under discussion was sequenced for a study of response to subunit inactivated influenza vaccine. MiXCR was run by TCRdb on the RT-PCR reads, yielding one entry per CDR3 protein. The profile covers hundreds of thousands of distinct CDR3 sequences, with around a sixth appearing a single time and approximately 11% taken by the ten largest. This CDR3 region has 14 residues. Germline values: CDR1 SEHNR, CDR2 FQNEAQ (reference sequence). V shed 5 bases and J 5 bases; nucleotides not matched to a gene: 8. This specimen was PBMCs from blood, taken 5 to 6 days after vaccination. The genes are TRBV7-9 and TRBJ2-7, with 8 bases matching TRBD1. The sequence derives from a man aged 50-60 years who received an inactivated influenza vaccine. The CDR3 region is CASSRRGQKDEQYF. CDR3 nucleotides: TGTGCCAGCAGCCGCAGGGGGCAGAAGGACGAGCAGTACTTC.